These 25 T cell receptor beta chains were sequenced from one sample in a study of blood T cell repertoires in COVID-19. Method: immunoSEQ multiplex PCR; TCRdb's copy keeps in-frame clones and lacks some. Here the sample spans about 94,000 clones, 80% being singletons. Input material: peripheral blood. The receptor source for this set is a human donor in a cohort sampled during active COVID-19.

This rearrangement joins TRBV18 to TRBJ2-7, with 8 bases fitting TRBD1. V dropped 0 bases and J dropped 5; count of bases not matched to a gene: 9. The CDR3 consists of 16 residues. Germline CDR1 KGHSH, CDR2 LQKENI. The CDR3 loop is CASSPPRGTGPHEQYF. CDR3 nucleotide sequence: TGTGCCAGCTCACCACCCCGGGGGACAGGCCCTCACGAGCAGTACTTC.

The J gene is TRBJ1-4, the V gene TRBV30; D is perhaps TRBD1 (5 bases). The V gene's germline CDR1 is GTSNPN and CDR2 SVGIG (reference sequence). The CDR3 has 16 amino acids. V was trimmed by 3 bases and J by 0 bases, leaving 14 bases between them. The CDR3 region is CAWSPVDSATNEKLFF. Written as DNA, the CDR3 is TGTGCCTGGAGCCCCGTAGACAGCGCAACTAATGAAAAACTGTTTTTT.

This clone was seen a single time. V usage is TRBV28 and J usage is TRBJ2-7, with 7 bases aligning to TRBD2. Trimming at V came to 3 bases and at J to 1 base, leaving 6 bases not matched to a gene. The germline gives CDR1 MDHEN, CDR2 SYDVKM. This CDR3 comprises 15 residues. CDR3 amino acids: CASSLPGGRSYEQYF. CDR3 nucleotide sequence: TGTGCCAGCAGTTTGCCGGGAGGCCGATCCTACGAGCAGTACTTC.

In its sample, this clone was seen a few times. DNA for the CDR3: TGTGCCAGCAGCTTGAGGCGGGGCGGGGAGCTGTTTTTT. This gives the protein CASSLRRGGELFF. This chain links TRBV11-2 with TRBJ2-2, with a possible D match to TRBD2 (6 bases). The germline V and J ends were trimmed by 3 bases and 7 bases, with 9 bases remaining between them. This CDR3 has 13 amino acids. The germline CDR1 and CDR2 sequences are SGHAT and FQNNGV.

This CDR3 is CASSLRQGSSYEQYF. DNA of the CDR3: TGCGCCAGCAGTCTCAGACAGGGTAGCTCCTACGAGCAGTACTTC. The rearrangement joins TRBV4-1 to TRBJ2-7, with 7 positions matching TRBD1. Germline CDR1 and CDR2: MGHRA and YSYEKL. The CDR3 covers 15 residues. The trim removed 6 bases at V and 0 bases at J, leaving 8 bases unmatched.

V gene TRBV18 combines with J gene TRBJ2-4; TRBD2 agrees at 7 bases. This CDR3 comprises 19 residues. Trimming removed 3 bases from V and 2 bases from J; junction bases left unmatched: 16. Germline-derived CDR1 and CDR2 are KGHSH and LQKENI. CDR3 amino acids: CASSPGMGGDAASKNIQYF. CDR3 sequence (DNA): TGTGCCAGCTCACCCGGCATGGGGGGGGACGCCGCGTCCAAAAACATTCAGTACTTC.

The CDR3 is CASSFGTSGIHEQFF. The CDR3 nucleotides read TGTGCCAGCAGCTTTGGGACTAGCGGGATCCATGAGCAGTTCTTC. The chain couples TRBV7-6 to TRBJ2-1; 13 nucleotides align to TRBD2. Germline V gene lookup returns CDR1 SGHVS and CDR2 FNYEAQ. V lost 3 bases and J lost 8; bases outside the gene matches: 4. The CDR3 totals 15 residues.

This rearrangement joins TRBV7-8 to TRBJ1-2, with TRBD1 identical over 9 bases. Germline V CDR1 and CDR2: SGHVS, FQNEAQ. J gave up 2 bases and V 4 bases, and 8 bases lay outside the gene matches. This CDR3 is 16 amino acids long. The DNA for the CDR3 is TGTGCCAGCAGCTCCCGGGACAGGGATGGGAACTATGGCTACACCTTC. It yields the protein CASSSRDRDGNYGYTF.

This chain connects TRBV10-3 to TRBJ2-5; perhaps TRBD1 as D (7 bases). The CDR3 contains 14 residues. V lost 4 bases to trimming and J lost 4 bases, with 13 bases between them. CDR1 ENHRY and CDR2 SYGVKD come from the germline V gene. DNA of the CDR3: TGTGCCATCAGTGTTAACAGGGGAGGAGAGACCCAGTACTTC. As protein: CAISVNRGGETQYF.

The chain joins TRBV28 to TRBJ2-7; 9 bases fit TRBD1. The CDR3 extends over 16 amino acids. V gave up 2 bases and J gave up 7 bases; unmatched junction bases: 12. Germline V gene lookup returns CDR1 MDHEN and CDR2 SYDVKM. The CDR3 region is CASSLITGTGTREQYF. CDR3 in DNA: TGTGCCAGCAGTTTAATCACCGGGACAGGGACGAGGGAGCAGTACTTC.

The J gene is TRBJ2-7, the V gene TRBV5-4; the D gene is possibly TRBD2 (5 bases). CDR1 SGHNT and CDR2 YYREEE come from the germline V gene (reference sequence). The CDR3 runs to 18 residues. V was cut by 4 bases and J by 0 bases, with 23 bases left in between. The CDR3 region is CASSPWVTSGPSSYEQYF. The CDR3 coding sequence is TGTGCCAGCAGCCCTTGGGTGACAAGCGGCCCAAGCTCCTACGAGCAGTACTTC.

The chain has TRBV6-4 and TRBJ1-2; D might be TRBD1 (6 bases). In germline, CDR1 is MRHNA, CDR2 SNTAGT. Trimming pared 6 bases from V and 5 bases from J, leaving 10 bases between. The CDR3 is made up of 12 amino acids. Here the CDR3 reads CASRDQGYGYTF. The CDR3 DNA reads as TGTGCCAGCAGAGATCAGGGGTATGGCTACACCTTC.

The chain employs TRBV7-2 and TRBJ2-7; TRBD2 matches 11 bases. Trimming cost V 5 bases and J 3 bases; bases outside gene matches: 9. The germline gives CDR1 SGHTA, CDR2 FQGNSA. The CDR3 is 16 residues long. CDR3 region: CASSPPSGRLYYEQYF. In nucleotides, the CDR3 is TGTGCCAGCAGCCCCCCTAGCGGGAGGCTCTACTACGAGCAGTACTTC.

The CDR3, as DNA: TGTGCCAGCAGTTGGAGGAATAATGAAAAACTGTTTTTT. This encodes CASSWRNNEKLFF. The rearrangement links TRBV6-5 to TRBJ1-4; D is ambiguous. There are 13 residues in the CDR3. V was clipped by 4 bases and J by 4 bases, with 7 bases between them. The germline V gene has CDR1 MNHEY and CDR2 SVGAGI.

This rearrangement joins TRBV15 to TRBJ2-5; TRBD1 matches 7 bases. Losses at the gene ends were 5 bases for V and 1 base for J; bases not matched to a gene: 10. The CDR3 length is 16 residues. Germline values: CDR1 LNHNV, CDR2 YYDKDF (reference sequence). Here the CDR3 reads CATSRTPSGGQETQYF. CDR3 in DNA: TGTGCCACCAGCCGAACCCCTTCAGGGGGCCAAGAGACCCAGTACTTC. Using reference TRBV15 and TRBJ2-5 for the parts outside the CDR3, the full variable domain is DAMVIQNPRYQVTQFGKPVTLSCSQTLNHNVMYWYQQKSSQAPKLLFHYYDKDFNNEADTPDNFQSRRPNTSFCFLDIRSPGLGDTAMYLCATSRTPSGGQETQYFGPGTRLLVL.

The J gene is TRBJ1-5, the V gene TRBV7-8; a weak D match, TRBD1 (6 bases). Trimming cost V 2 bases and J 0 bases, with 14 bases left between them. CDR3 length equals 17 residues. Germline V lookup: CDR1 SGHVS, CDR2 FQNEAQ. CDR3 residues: CASSLQGWTDSNQPQHF. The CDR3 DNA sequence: TGTGCCAGCAGCTTACAGGGGTGGACGGATAGCAATCAGCCCCAGCATTTT. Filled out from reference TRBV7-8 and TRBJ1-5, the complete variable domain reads GAGVSQSPRYKVAKRGQDVALRCDPISGHVSLFWYQQALGQGPEFLTYFQNEAQLDKSGLPSDRFFAERPEGSVSTLKIQRTQQEDSAVYLCASSLQGWTDSNQPQHFGDGTRLSIL.

CDR3 amino acids: CASSGFGRVADTQYF. The CDR3 DNA reads as TGCGCCAGCAGTGGGTTCGGCAGGGTGGCAGATACGCAGTATTTT. The chain links TRBV10-1 to TRBJ2-3; tentative D call: TRBD1 (5 bases). CDR1 is WNHNN and CDR2 is SYGVQD in the germline V gene (reference sequence). The CDR3 totals 15 residues. Trimming stripped 4 bases from V and 4 bases from J, with 15 bases between.

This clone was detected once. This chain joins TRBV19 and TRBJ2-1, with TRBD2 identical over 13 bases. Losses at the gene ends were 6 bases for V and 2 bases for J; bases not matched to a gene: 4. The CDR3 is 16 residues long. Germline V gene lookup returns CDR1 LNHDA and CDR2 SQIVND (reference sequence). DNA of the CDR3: TGTGCCAGTAGCTCCGGACTAGCGGGAGCCTACAATGAGCAGTTCTTC. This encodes CASSSGLAGAYNEQFF.

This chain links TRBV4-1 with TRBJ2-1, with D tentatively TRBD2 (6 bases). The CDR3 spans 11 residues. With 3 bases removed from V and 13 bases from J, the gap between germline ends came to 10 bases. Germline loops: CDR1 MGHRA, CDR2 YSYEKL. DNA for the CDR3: TGCGCCAGCAGCCAGCCGGGACTTCAGTTCTTC. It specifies CASSQPGLQFF.

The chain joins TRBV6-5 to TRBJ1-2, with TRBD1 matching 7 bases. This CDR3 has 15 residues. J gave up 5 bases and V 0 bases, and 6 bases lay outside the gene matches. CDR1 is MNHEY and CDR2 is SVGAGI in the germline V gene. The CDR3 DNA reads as TGTGCCAGCAGTTACTCCGACGGGACAGTATATGGCTACACCTTC. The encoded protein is CASSYSDGTVYGYTF.

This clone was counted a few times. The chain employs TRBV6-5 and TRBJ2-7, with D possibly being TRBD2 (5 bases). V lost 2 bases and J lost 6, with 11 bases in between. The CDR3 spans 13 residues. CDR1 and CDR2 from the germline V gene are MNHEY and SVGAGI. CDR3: CASSYNPEAEQYF. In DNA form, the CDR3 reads TGTGCCAGCAGTTACAATCCGGAGGCCGAGCAGTACTTC.

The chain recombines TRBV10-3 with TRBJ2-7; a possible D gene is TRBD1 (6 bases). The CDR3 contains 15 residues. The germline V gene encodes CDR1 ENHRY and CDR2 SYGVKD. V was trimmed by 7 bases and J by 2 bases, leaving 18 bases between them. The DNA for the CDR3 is TGTGCCATCAAGAGGGGCCAGGACAGAACCTACGAGCAGTACTTC. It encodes CAIKRGQDRTYEQYF.

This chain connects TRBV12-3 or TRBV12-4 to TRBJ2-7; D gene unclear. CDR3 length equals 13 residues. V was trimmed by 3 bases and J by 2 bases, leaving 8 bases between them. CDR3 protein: CASSFGRTYEQYF. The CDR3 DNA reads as TGTGCCAGCAGTTTTGGCAGGACCTACGAGCAGTACTTC.

The CDR3 loop reads CAGNRGDTQYF. CDR3 nucleotide sequence: TGTGCCGGAAACAGGGGGGATACGCAGTATTTT. The chain recombines TRBV2 with TRBJ2-3; 8 bases align to TRBD1. Losses at the gene ends were 11 bases for V and 6 bases for J; bases not matched to a gene: 4. Germline CDR1 and CDR2: SNHLY and FYNNEI. The CDR3 covers 11 residues.

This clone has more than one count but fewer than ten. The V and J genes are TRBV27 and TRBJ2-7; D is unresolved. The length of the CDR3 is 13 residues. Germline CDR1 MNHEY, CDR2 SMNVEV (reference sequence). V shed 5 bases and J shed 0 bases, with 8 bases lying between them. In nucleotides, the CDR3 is TGTGCCAGCAGTCTACTATCCTCCTACGAGCAGTACTTC. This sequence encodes CASSLLSSYEQYF.